The 16 T cell receptor beta chains below all came from one sample that was sequenced in a study of blood T cell repertoires in COVID-19. Repertoires were generated with immunoSEQ multiplex PCR, while TCRdb's copy carries only in-frame clones and drops some. Among roughly 230,000 clones listed, 83% were seen once. Sample: peripheral blood. Receptors originate from a woman between 45 and 65 years old with acute or convalescent COVID-19.

The V call is TRBV7-9, the J call TRBJ1-2; a possible D gene is TRBD1 (5 bases). The CDR3 extends over 12 amino acids. Germline V gene lookup returns CDR1 SEHNR and CDR2 FQNEAQ (reference sequence). The germline V and J ends were trimmed by 5 bases and 7 bases, with 11 bases remaining between them. In DNA, the CDR3 is TGTGCCAGCAGCCTAGACAGTTCTGGCTACACCTTC. Translation: CASSLDSSGYTF.

This chain links TRBV27 with TRBJ1-6; 7 positions match TRBD1. This CDR3 contains 17 residues. The ends lost 5 bases at V and 0 bases at J; junction bases unmatched: 7. Germline-derived CDR1 and CDR2 are MNHEY and SMNVEV (reference sequence). The CDR3 DNA follows: TGTGCCAGCAGTGACAGGGTTTTTGGCTCCTATAATTCACCCCTCCACTTT. It yields the protein CASSDRVFGSYNSPLHF.

V usage is TRBV7-6 and J usage is TRBJ2-7; 8 bases align to TRBD1. CDR3 size: 15 residues. Germline V gene sequence: CDR1 SGHVS, CDR2 FNYEAQ. The V segment lost 3 bases and the J segment 7 bases; nucleotides outside the gene matches: 11. CDR3 nucleotide sequence: TGTGCCAGCAGCTTCGGGCAGGGGGCCCTGGGTGAGCAGTACTTC. Its protein is CASSFGQGALGEQYF.

This chain uses TRBV4-3 with TRBJ2-7, with TRBD2 identical over 11 bases. Germline V gene sequence: CDR1 LGHNA, CDR2 YSLEER. The CDR3 runs 18 residues. Unmatched junction bases numbered 8, after V lost 1 base and J lost 0 bases. CDR3 residues: CASSQVWTSGPSSYEQYF. The CDR3 bases are TGCGCCAGCAGCCAAGTCTGGACTAGCGGGCCAAGCTCCTACGAGCAGTACTTC.

In its sample, this clone was seen once. J is TRBJ2-7 and V is TRBV10-3, with TRBD1 matching 8 bases. The CDR3 covers 16 residues. Germline trimming cut 3 bases from V and 3 bases from J; bases unmatched to any gene: 10. Germline V gene sequence: CDR1 ENHRY, CDR2 SYGVKD. The chain's CDR3 is CAISEYGQGLDYEQYF. CDR3 bases: TGTGCCATCAGTGAATACGGACAGGGCCTAGACTACGAGCAGTACTTC.

With respect to this clone: Other DNA sequences from this sample encode an identical CDR3 as well. The V call is TRBV7-2, the J call TRBJ1-1, with 8 bases lining up with TRBD1. J was trimmed by 5 bases and V by 1 base; bases with no gene match: 3. The germline gives CDR1 SGHTA, CDR2 FQGNSA. CDR3 length: 14 residues. The CDR3 here is CASSLDRGRTEAFF. CDR3 nucleotide sequence: TGTGCCAGCAGCTTAGACAGGGGGAGGACTGAAGCTTTCTTT.

CDR3 sequence: CASRQLGGTEAFF. For the CDR3, the DNA is TGTGCCAGCAGGCAGCTGGGAGGCACTGAAGCTTTCTTT. This rearrangement joins TRBV2 to TRBJ1-1; D remains ambiguous. CDR1 is SNHLY and CDR2 is FYNNEI in the germline V gene. The CDR3 has 13 residues. The V and J ends lost 6 bases and 4 bases respectively, with 12 bases between them.

J is TRBJ2-1 and V is TRBV27; 8 nucleotides line up with TRBD1. After removal of 4 bases from V and 8 bases from J, the junction contained 13 bases not matched to a gene. CDR3 length: 16 residues. The germline gives CDR1 MNHEY, CDR2 SMNVEV (reference sequence). The CDR3 region has the DNA TGTGCCAGCAGTTCTGAACCCGGACAGGGTCTCGATGAGCAGTTCTTC. It translates to CASSSEPGQGLDEQFF.

This chain links TRBV2 with TRBJ1-4; 7 nucleotides line up with TRBD1. Germline CDR1 reads SNHLY; CDR2 reads FYNNEI. This CDR3 has 14 residues. Trimming took 7 bases from V and 8 from J; bases not matched to a gene: 10. CDR3 coding DNA: TGTGCCAGCAAGGGGCAGGGGGTGAAGGAAAAACTGTTTTTT. Translation gives CASKGQGVKEKLFF.

The rearrangement joins TRBV18 to TRBJ1-1; TRBD1 might be the D (6 bases). This CDR3 has 13 residues. Germline V gives CDR1 KGHSH, CDR2 LQKENI. V lost 3 bases and J lost 6, with 11 bases in between. DNA of the CDR3: TGTGCCAGCTCACCGACAGGTCGGGCTGAAGCTTTCTTT. Its translation: CASSPTGRAEAFF.

This clone was seen a handful of times. This rearrangement joins TRBV28 to TRBJ2-2; the match to TRBD2 covers 7 bases. CDR3 length: 14 amino acids. V trimming: 6 bases; J trimming: 0 bases; junction bases outside the gene matches: 1. Per the germline V gene, CDR1 is MDHEN and CDR2 is SYDVKM. As DNA, the CDR3 is TGTGCCAGCAGCGGGGGGACGAACACCGGGGAGCTGTTTTTT. Translating it yields CASSGGTNTGELFF.

This clone was detected a few times. CDR3 sequence reads: CASSLTGSSNEQFF. DNA of the CDR3: TGTGCCAGCAGTTTGACAGGGTCCAGCAATGAGCAGTTCTTC. The chain is built from TRBV6-5 and TRBJ2-1; 7 bases map to TRBD1. CDR3 size: 14 residues. CDR1 and CDR2 (germline): MNHEY, SVGAGI. V dropped 4 bases and J dropped 6; count of bases not matched to a gene: 6.

This clone was recorded only once. This rearrangement joins TRBV3-1 (or the pseudogene TRBV3-2) to TRBJ2-5, with 9 bases matching TRBD2. V lost 7 bases, J lost 5 bases, and 8 bases stayed unmatched. Germline V gene lookup returns CDR1 LGHDT and CDR2 YNNKEL (reference sequence). CDR3 length: 14 amino acids. The CDR3 protein is CASNPLAGKETQYF. Here the CDR3 DNA reads TGTGCCAGCAACCCTCTAGCGGGAAAGGAGACCCAGTACTTC.

The chain links TRBV11-2 to TRBJ1-3; TRBD1 is a possible D gene (6 bases). V lost 8 bases to trimming and J lost 4 bases, with 21 bases between them. The CDR3 runs to 16 residues. Germline V lookup: CDR1 SGHAT, CDR2 FQNNGV. CDR3 sequence: CASRPVAGASGNTIYF. The CDR3, as DNA: TGTGCCAGCCGCCCAGTGGCGGGGGCGAGCGGAAACACCATATATTTT. Full variable domain (remainder filled in from reference TRBV11-2 and TRBJ1-3): EAGVAQSPRYKIIEKRQSVAFWCNPISGHATLYWYQQILGQGPKLLIQFQNNGVVDDSQLPKDRFSAERLKGVDSTLKIQPAKLEDSAVYLCASRPVAGASGNTIYFGEGSWLTVV.

The rearrangement uses TRBV4-2 and TRBJ1-4, with D possibly being TRBD1 (6 bases). In germline, CDR1 is LGHNA, CDR2 YNFKEQ. This CDR3 spans 15 amino acids. V lost 0 bases to trimming and J lost 5 bases, with 10 bases between them. The DNA for the CDR3 is TGTGCCAGCAGCCAAGATAGACAGGTCAATGAAAAACTGTTTTTT. Translation: CASSQDRQVNEKLFF.

The chain carries TRBV19 and TRBJ1-6; maybe TRBD1 (5 bases). Trimming stripped 7 bases from V and 10 bases from J, with 20 bases between. CDR3 length equals 15 residues. Germline lookup yields CDR1 LNHDA and CDR2 SQIVND (reference sequence). CDR3 DNA: TGTGCCAGTACCGATCGGCCCAGGGATTTGTCACCCCTCCACTTT. Translated, it gives CASTDRPRDLSPLHF.